This entry lists 32 T cell receptor beta chains sequenced from one sample in a study of blood T cell repertoires in COVID-19. Using immunoSEQ multiplex PCR, the repertoire was profiled, and TCRdb retains in-frame clones only, with some absent. Altogether about 79,000 clones are present, roughly 90% being singletons, with the ten largest covering roughly 14%. The specimen sequenced was peripheral blood. The receptors here all came from a man between 70 and 80 years old with active or convalescent COVID-19.

CDR3 in DNA: TGTGCCAGTGAGTTTGGCACTGAAGCTTTCTTT. Encoded protein: CASEFGTEAFF. The rearrangement joins TRBV5-4 to TRBJ1-1; D is unresolved. The CDR3 length is 11 residues. CDR1 is SGHNT and CDR2 is YYREEE in the germline V gene (reference sequence). V was pared by 8 bases and J by 4 bases, with 9 bases between.

V and J are TRBV30 and TRBJ1-6; 7 bases are a match to TRBD1. The V gene's germline CDR1 is GTSNPN and CDR2 SVGIG (reference sequence). The J segment lost 5 bases and the V segment lost 4 bases, leaving 11 bases of the junction unmatched. This CDR3 has 16 amino acids. The CDR3, as DNA: TGTGCCTGGACAAACGACAGGGTCGGAAATAATTCACCCCTCCACTTT. As protein: CAWTNDRVGNNSPLHF.

J is TRBJ1-1 and V is TRBV29-1; the D gene is possibly TRBD1 (6 bases). The V gene's germline CDR1 is SQVTM and CDR2 ANQGSEA. This CDR3 spans 13 amino acids. The V end lost 3 bases, the J end lost 4 bases, and 12 bases lay between the germline ends. The CDR3 sequence: CSVDGTGFTEAFF. The DNA for the CDR3 is TGCAGCGTTGATGGCACAGGGTTCACTGAAGCTTTCTTT. The complete variable domain, with remaining parts taken from reference TRBV29-1 and TRBJ1-1, reads SAVISQKPSRDICQRGTSLTIQCQVDSQVTMMFWYRQQPGQSLTLIATANQGSEATYESGFVIDKFPISRPNLTFSTLTVSNMSPEDSSIYLCSVDGTGFTEAFFGQGTRLTVV.

V gene TRBV18 combines with J gene TRBJ2-5; D is uncertain. Germline loops: CDR1 KGHSH, CDR2 LQKENI. The length of the CDR3 is 14 residues. The V end lost 0 bases, the J end lost 0 bases, and 5 bases lay between the germline ends. In DNA form, the CDR3 reads TGTGCCAGCTCACCACCGAGCGACCAAGAGACCCAGTACTTC. Its protein product is CASSPPSDQETQYF. Full variable domain (remainder filled in from reference TRBV18 and TRBJ2-5): NAGVMQNPRHLVRRRGQEARLRCSPMKGHSHVYWYRQLPEEGLKFMVYLQKENIIDESGMPKERFSAEFPKEGPSILRIQQVVRGDSAAYFCASSPPSDQETQYFGPGTRLLVL.

This chain links TRBV3-1 (or the pseudogene TRBV3-2) with TRBJ2-7; D is unclear. Trimming left V 4 bases short and J 6 bases short, with 13 bases between. Per germline, CDR1 LGHDT and CDR2 YNNKEL (reference sequence). The CDR3 consists of 13 residues. CDR3 nucleotide sequence: TGTGCCAGCAGCCGTCTACCCGACTCCGAGCAGTACTTC. This gives the protein CASSRLPDSEQYF.

The chain is built from TRBV2 and TRBJ2-2, with 7 bases matching TRBD2. V lost 2 bases and J lost 4; bases outside the gene matches: 7. The CDR3 is 16 amino acids. Germline V CDR1 and CDR2: SNHLY, FYNNEI. CDR3 bases: TGTGCCAGCAGTGAATCCGGCGGGAGTGGCACCGGGGAGCTGTTTTTT. This codes for CASSESGGSGTGELFF.

The chain couples TRBV5-1 to TRBJ1-3, with D tentatively TRBD1 (6 bases). The germline V and J ends were trimmed by 5 bases and 0 bases, with 12 bases remaining between them. CDR3 length equals 15 residues. Per germline, CDR1 SGHRS and CDR2 YFSETQ. This chain's CDR3 is CASRGTGSSGNTIYF. The CDR3 coding sequence is TGCGCCAGCAGGGGTACAGGGAGCTCTGGAAACACCATATATTTT.

The chain employs TRBV28 and TRBJ1-3; 7 bases are a match to TRBD1. V trimming: 8 bases; J trimming: 4 bases; junction bases outside the gene matches: 11. The CDR3 runs to 15 residues. Germline V gene lookup returns CDR1 MDHEN and CDR2 SYDVKM. The CDR3 region is CASGQDFGGGNTIYF. Here the CDR3 DNA reads TGTGCCAGCGGACAGGATTTTGGGGGAGGAAACACCATATATTTT. Together with reference TRBV28 and TRBJ1-3, the CDR3 gives the full variable domain: DVKVTQSSRYLVKRTGEKVFLECVQDMDHENMFWYRQDPGLGLRLIYFSYDVKMKEKGDIPEGYSVSREKKERFSLILESASTNQTSMYLCASGQDFGGGNTIYFGEGSWLTVV.

Here the CDR3 reads CASSFRSTEAFF. Written as DNA, the CDR3 is TGTGCCAGCAGCTTCCGGAGCACTGAAGCTTTCTTT. The chain links TRBV7-8 to TRBJ1-1; D not resolved. The CDR3 runs 12 residues. In germline, CDR1 is SGHVS, CDR2 FQNEAQ. With 3 bases removed from V and 4 bases from J, the gap between germline ends came to 6 bases. Based on the CDR3 plus reference TRBV7-8 and TRBJ1-1, the full variable domain is GAGVSQSPRYKVAKRGQDVALRCDPISGHVSLFWYQQALGQGPEFLTYFQNEAQLDKSGLPSDRFFAERPEGSVSTLKIQRTQQEDSAVYLCASSFRSTEAFFGQGTRLTVV.

The rearrangement joins TRBV2 to TRBJ2-7; 8 bases agree with TRBD1. The J segment lost 5 bases and the V segment lost 3 bases, leaving 3 bases of the junction unmatched. CDR3 size: 13 residues. The V gene's germline CDR1 is SNHLY and CDR2 FYNNEI. CDR3 residues: CASSERQGNEQYF. Here the CDR3 DNA reads TGTGCCAGCAGTGAGCGACAGGGGAACGAGCAGTACTTC.

As for this clone: A junction boundary mismatches the germline segment, possibly from a read error. The rearrangement links TRBV6-2 or TRBV6-3 to TRBJ1-6, with TRBD1 as a possible D gene (5 bases). The CDR3 spans 15 residues. CDR1 and CDR2 from the germline V gene are MNHEY and SVGEGT. The CDR3, as DNA: TGTGCCAGCAGTTACCCGATTAGTTTCGCGGGGCACTGGGGGTTT. Protein product: CASSYPISFAGHWGF.

This chain uses TRBV18 with TRBJ2-7; maybe TRBD1 (6 bases). This CDR3 is built from 14 residues. V lost 3 bases to trimming and J lost 1 base, with 10 bases between them. Germline V CDR1 and CDR2: KGHSH, LQKENI. The CDR3 DNA reads as TGTGCCAGCTCACCGGACAGCACTTCCTACGAGCAGTACTTC. Its translation: CASSPDSTSYEQYF. The variable domain in full, with the rest retrieved from reference TRBV18 and TRBJ2-7, is NAGVMQNPRHLVRRRGQEARLRCSPMKGHSHVYWYRQLPEEGLKFMVYLQKENIIDESGMPKERFSAEFPKEGPSILRIQQVVRGDSAAYFCASSPDSTSYEQYFGPGTRLTVT.

The J gene is TRBJ1-2, the V gene TRBV7-9, with a possible D match to TRBD1 (6 bases). The CDR3 length is 14 residues. The V end was cut by 3 bases, the J end by 3 bases, with 11 bases between. Germline loops: CDR1 SEHNR, CDR2 FQNEAQ (reference sequence). In DNA form, the CDR3 reads TGTGCCAGCAGCTTTGGCAGGGGTGACTATGGCTACACCTTC. Its protein product is CASSFGRGDYGYTF.

V and J are TRBV6-2 or TRBV6-3 and TRBJ1-6; D is uncertain. Trimming cost V 0 bases and J 6 bases, with 6 bases left between them. CDR3 length: 14 residues. CDR1 is MNHEY and CDR2 is SVGEGT in the germline V gene. The CDR3 region has the DNA TGTGCCAGCAGTTACTCACGGGGTAATTCACCCCTCCACTTT. It yields the protein CASSYSRGNSPLHF.

The rearrangement uses TRBV30 and TRBJ1-3; 8 nucleotides match TRBD1. The CDR3 has 16 amino acids. After removal of 2 bases from V and 0 bases from J, the junction contained 6 bases not matched to a gene. Germline V gene sequence: CDR1 GTSNPN, CDR2 SVGIG (reference sequence). CDR3 sequence: CAWSKRDRYSGNTIYF. CDR3 DNA sequence: TGTGCCTGGAGTAAGAGGGACAGGTACTCTGGAAACACCATATATTTT.

The chain employs TRBV30 and TRBJ1-1; D is unclear. CDR1 and CDR2 (germline): GTSNPN, SVGIG (reference sequence). CDR3 length: 11 amino acids. Between the trimmed V and J ends, which lost 5 bases and 2 bases, there was a span of 6 bases. Here the CDR3 DNA reads TGTGCCTGGGCTTTTAACACTGAAGCTTTCTTT. Protein: CAWAFNTEAFF.

This sequence joins TRBV6-5 and TRBJ1-1; 7 bases are a match to TRBD1. Germline V gives CDR1 MNHEY, CDR2 SVGAGI. The V segment lost 6 bases and the J segment 3 bases; nucleotides outside the gene matches: 4. The CDR3 consists of 13 residues. The CDR3 DNA sequence: TGTGCCAGCAGGCTTGGGACAGACACTGAAGCTTTCTTT. It specifies CASRLGTDTEAFF.

This clone was found once. This sequence joins TRBV9 and TRBJ2-3; TRBD2 is a possible D gene (5 bases). V lost 4 bases and J lost 2, with 11 bases in between. Germline V gene sequence: CDR1 SGDLS, CDR2 YYNGEE. The CDR3 has 14 amino acids. The CDR3 DNA reads TGTGCCAGCAGCCCCGAGCGGCTCACAGATACGCAGTATTTT. It specifies CASSPERLTDTQYF.

The V gene is TRBV7-6, the J gene TRBJ2-3, with 14 positions matching TRBD2. CDR1 is SGHVS, CDR2 FNYEAQ, per germline. The CDR3 length is 17 residues. Trimming at V came to 4 bases and at J to 8 bases, leaving 11 bases not matched to a gene. The CDR3 region has the DNA TGTGCCAGCAGCTCCCCTTTCGGACTAGCGGGAGGAGGTACGCAGTATTTT. Translated, it gives CASSSPFGLAGGGTQYF.

This chain joins TRBV2 and TRBJ2-1; TRBD2 matches 11 bases. V was clipped by 3 bases and J by 0 bases; unmatched bases: 13. The germline CDR1 and CDR2 sequences are SNHLY and FYNNEI. This CDR3 region has 20 residues. CDR3 DNA sequence: TGTGCCAGCAGTGAGCCTGGGATAGCGGGAGGGCCCCTCTCCTACAATGAGCAGTTCTTC. It specifies CASSEPGIAGGPLSYNEQFF. The entire variable domain, with the rest obtained from reference TRBV2 and TRBJ2-1, is as follows: EPEVTQTPSHQVTQMGQEVILRCVPISNHLYFYWYRQILGQKVEFLVSFYNNEISEKSEIFDDQFSVERPDGSNFTLKIRSTKLEDSAMYFCASSEPGIAGGPLSYNEQFFGPGTRLTVL.

The J gene is TRBJ1-4, the V gene TRBV27; D is unclear. The CDR3 has 16 amino acids. The V gene lost 5 bases and the J gene lost 7 bases, with 20 bases spanning the gap. Germline CDR1 reads MNHEY; CDR2 reads SMNVEV (reference sequence). The CDR3 is CASSPRVKLRGEKLFF. The CDR3 DNA reads TGTGCCAGCAGTCCCCGGGTCAAGTTACGGGGTGAAAAACTGTTTTTT.

The chain recombines TRBV6-1 with TRBJ1-1; perhaps TRBD1 as D (5 bases). V lost 3 bases and J lost 7, with 12 bases in between. The CDR3 sequence is 13 residues long. CDR1 and CDR2 (germline): MNHNS, SASEGT. This chain's CDR3 is CASSEVGEGEAFF. In DNA form, the CDR3 reads TGTGCCAGCAGTGAGGTAGGGGAAGGTGAAGCTTTCTTT.

The J gene is TRBJ2-6, the V gene TRBV28, with a weak D call TRBD1 (6 bases). Trimming removed 6 bases at V and 4 bases at J, with 16 bases between. Germline loops: CDR1 MDHEN, CDR2 SYDVKM. The CDR3 consists of 16 residues. The CDR3 spells CASRGSGTRGANVLTF. The CDR3 DNA reads as TGTGCCAGCAGGGGCTCCGGGACAAGGGGGGCCAACGTCCTGACTTTC.

The V gene is TRBV12-5, the J gene TRBJ1-1, with D unclear. The CDR3 sequence is 14 residues long. V was clipped by 8 bases and J by 2 bases, with 15 bases between them. Germline CDR1 LGHNT, CDR2 FRNRAP. CDR3 sequence: CASSLEGGNTEAFF. CDR3 nucleotide sequence: TGTGCTAGTAGTCTCGAGGGCGGAAACACTGAAGCTTTCTTT.

In nucleotides, the CDR3 is TGTGCCAGCAGAATAGGGACTTACTATGGCTACACCTTC. Its protein is CASRIGTYYGYTF. This rearrangement joins TRBV28 to TRBJ1-2, with D possibly matching TRBD1 (5 bases). The germline V gene has CDR1 MDHEN and CDR2 SYDVKM. Trimming stripped 6 bases from V and 3 bases from J, with 11 bases between. CDR3 length: 13 amino acids.

The chain uses TRBV2 and TRBJ1-6; TRBD1 might be the D (6 bases). CDR1 is SNHLY and CDR2 is FYNNEI in the germline V gene. The V gene lost 6 bases and the J gene lost 6 bases, with 12 bases spanning the gap. The CDR3 runs 14 residues. The CDR3 loop reads CASSQQGGNSPLHF. CDR3 nucleotides: TGTGCCAGCAGCCAACAGGGTGGTAATTCACCCCTCCACTTT.

The chain combines TRBV18 with TRBJ2-7, with D maybe TRBD2 (6 bases). CDR3 size: 15 residues. V shed 2 bases and J shed 0 bases, with 11 bases lying between them. The germline V gene has CDR1 KGHSH and CDR2 LQKENI. CDR3 nucleotides: TGTGCCAGCTCACCAAGGCTGGGGGGCTCCTACGAGCAGTACTTC. This encodes CASSPRLGGSYEQYF.

The chain uses TRBV29-1 and TRBJ2-2, with D possibly being TRBD2 (6 bases). V dropped 3 bases and J dropped 4 bases, with 9 bases sitting between them. Germline CDR1 SQVTM, CDR2 ANQGSEA. This CDR3 has 13 amino acids. The DNA of the CDR3 is TGCAGCGTTGATTACGGGGGCACCGGGGAGCTGTTTTTT. Its translation is CSVDYGGTGELFF.

This clone has just one count. The rearrangement links TRBV7-9 to TRBJ2-2, with TRBD2 as a possible D gene (6 bases). Germline assignment: CDR1 SEHNR and CDR2 FQNEAQ (reference sequence). CDR3 length: 12 amino acids. Trimming took 8 bases from V and 7 from J, leaving 11 bases between them. The CDR3: CASGGVDGELFF. CDR3 coding DNA: TGTGCCAGCGGAGGGGTGGACGGGGAGCTGTTTTTT.

This chain links TRBV11-2 with TRBJ2-3; 8 positions agree with TRBD1. CDR3 length: 16 amino acids. From germline, CDR1 is SGHAT and CDR2 FQNNGV. Trimming cost V 5 bases and J 6 bases; bases outside gene matches: 13. The CDR3 region is CASSPRQGRWSDTQYF. In nucleotides, the CDR3 is TGTGCCAGCAGCCCCCGACAGGGGCGATGGTCGGATACGCAGTATTTT.

J is TRBJ2-1 and V is TRBV5-1; 7 positions agree with TRBD1. The germline gives CDR1 SGHRS, CDR2 YFSETQ. There are 15 residues in the CDR3. Trimming took 4 bases from V and 7 from J; bases not matched to a gene: 11. The CDR3 loop is CASSPRQGFGNEQFF. The CDR3 DNA follows: TGCGCCAGCAGCCCTCGACAGGGTTTCGGGAATGAGCAGTTCTTC. Looking up the rest from reference TRBV5-1 and TRBJ2-1 gives the full variable domain: KAGVTQTPRYLIKTRGQQVTLSCSPISGHRSVSWYQQTPGQGLQFLFEYFSETQRNKGNFPGRFSGRQFSNSRSEMNVSTLELGDSALYLCASSPRQGFGNEQFFGPGTRLTVL.

The sample holds one count of this clone. The rearrangement uses TRBV7-3 and TRBJ2-3; tentative D call: TRBD2 (6 bases). Between the trimmed V and J ends, which lost 5 bases and 1 base, there was a span of 16 bases. The CDR3 length is 16 residues. The V gene's germline CDR1 is SGHTA and CDR2 FQGTGA. The CDR3 DNA follows: TGTGCCAGCAGCCCTTCTCCGGGAGTGGGCACAGATACGCAGTATTTT. Amino acids: CASSPSPGVGTDTQYF.